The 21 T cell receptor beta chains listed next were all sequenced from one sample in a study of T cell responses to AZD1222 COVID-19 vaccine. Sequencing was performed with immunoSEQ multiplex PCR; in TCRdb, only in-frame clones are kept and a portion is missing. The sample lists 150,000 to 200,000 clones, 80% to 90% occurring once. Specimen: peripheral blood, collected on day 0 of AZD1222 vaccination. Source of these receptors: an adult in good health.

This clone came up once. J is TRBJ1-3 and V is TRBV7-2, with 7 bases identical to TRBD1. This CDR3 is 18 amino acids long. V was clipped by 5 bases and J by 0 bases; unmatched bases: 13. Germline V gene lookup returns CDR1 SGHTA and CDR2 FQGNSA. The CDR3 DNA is TGTGCCAGCAGCACCCCACCGGGACAGCCTCGCTCTGGAAACACCATATATTTT. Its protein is CASSTPPGQPRSGNTIYF.

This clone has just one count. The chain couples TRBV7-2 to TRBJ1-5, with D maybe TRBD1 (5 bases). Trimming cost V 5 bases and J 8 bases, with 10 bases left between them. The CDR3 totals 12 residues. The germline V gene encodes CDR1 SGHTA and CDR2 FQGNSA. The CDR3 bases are TGTGCCAGCAGCGACCCGGGGGAGCCCCAGCATTTT. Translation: CASSDPGEPQHF.

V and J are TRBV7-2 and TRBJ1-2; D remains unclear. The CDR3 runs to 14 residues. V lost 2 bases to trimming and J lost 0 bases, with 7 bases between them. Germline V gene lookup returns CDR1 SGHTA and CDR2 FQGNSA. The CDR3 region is CASSLLAPNYGYTF. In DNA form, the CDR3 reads TGTGCCAGCAGCTTACTTGCCCCTAACTATGGCTACACCTTC.

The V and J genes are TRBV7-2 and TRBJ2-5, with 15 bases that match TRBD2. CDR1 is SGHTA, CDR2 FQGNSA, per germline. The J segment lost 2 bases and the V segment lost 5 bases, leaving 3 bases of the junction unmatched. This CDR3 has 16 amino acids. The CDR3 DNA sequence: TGTGCCAGCAGCCCAGGGACTAGCGGGGGGCAAGAGACCCAGTACTTC. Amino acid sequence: CASSPGTSGGQETQYF.

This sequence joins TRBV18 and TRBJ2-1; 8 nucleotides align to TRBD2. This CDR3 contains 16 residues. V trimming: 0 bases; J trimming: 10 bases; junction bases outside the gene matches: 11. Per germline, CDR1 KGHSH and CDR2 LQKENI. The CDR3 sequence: CASSPPVSGGLREQFF. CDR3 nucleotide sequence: TGTGCCAGCTCACCACCTGTAAGCGGGGGCCTTAGAGAGCAGTTCTTC.

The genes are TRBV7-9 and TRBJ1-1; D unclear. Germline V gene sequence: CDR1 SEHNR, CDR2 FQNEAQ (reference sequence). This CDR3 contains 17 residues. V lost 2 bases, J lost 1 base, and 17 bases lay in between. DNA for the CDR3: TGTGCCAGCAGCTTATTTGTAGACCCACGGGGGAACACTGAAGCTTTCTTT. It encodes CASSLFVDPRGNTEAFF.

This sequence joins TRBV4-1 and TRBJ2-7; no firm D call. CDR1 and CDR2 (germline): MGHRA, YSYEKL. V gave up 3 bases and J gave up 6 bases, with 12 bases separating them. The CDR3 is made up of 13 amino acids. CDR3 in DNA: TGCGCCAGCAGCCATACTATTTCTGGCGAGCAGTACTTC. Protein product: CASSHTISGEQYF.

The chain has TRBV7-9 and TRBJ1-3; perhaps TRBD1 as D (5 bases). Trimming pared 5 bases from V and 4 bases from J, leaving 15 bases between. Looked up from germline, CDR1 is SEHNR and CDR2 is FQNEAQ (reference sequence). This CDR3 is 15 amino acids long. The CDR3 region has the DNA TGTGCCAGCAGCCTTTACGGGGCGGGCGGAAACACCATATATTTT. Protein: CASSLYGAGGNTIYF.

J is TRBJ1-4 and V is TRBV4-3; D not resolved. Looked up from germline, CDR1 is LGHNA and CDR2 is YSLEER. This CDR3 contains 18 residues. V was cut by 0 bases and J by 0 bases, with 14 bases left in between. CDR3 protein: CASSQDRYEGSTNEKLFF. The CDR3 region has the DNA TGCGCCAGCAGCCAAGATCGTTACGAGGGCTCAACTAATGAAAAACTGTTTTTT.

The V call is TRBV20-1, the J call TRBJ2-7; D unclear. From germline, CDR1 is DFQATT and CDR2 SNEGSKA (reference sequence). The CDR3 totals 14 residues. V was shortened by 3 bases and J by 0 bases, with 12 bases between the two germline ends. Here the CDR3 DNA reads TGCAGTGCTAGTCGAGCGACGGGCTCCTACGAGCAGTACTTC. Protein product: CSASRATGSYEQYF.

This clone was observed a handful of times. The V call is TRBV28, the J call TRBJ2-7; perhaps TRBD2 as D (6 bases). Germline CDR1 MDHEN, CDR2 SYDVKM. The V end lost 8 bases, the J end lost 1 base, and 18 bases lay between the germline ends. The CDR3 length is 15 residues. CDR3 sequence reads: CASQKSGGPSYEQYF. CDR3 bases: TGTGCCAGCCAGAAATCAGGAGGGCCATCCTACGAGCAGTACTTC.

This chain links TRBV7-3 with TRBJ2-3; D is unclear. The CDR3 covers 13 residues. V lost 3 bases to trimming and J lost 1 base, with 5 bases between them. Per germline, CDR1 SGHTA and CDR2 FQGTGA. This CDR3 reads CASSFGGTDTQYF. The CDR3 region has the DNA TGTGCCAGCAGCTTTGGGGGCACAGATACGCAGTATTTT.

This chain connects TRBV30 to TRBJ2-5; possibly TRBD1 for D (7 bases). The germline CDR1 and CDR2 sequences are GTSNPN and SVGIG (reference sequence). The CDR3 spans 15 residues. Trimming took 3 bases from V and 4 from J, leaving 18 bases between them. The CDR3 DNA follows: TGTGCCTGGAGATTACAGGGGACTGGGCGAGAGACCCAGTACTTC. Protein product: CAWRLQGTGRETQYF. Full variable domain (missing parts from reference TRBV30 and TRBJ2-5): SQTIHQWPATLVQPVGSPLSLECTVEGTSNPNLYWYRQAAGRGLQLLFYSVGIGQISSEVPQNLSASRPQDRQFILSSKKLLLSDSGFYLCAWRLQGTGRETQYFGPGTRLLVL.

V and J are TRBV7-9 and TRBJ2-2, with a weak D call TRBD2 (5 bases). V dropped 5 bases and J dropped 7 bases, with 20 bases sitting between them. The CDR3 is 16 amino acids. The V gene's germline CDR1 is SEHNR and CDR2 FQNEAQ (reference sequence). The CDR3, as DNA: TGTGCCAGCAGCCTCATGGCGGGCCTTGGTGGCGGGGAGCTGTTTTTT. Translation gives CASSLMAGLGGGELFF.

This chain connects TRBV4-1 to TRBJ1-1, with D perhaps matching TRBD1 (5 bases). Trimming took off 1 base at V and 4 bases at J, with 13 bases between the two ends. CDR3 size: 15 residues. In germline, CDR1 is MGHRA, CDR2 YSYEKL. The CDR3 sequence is CASSQGRQGRTEAFF. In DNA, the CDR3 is TGCGCCAGCAGCCAAGGACGGCAGGGACGCACTGAAGCTTTCTTT.

CDR3 nucleotide sequence: TGTGCCACCGCGATAGGGGGTGGCATTCAGTACTTC. Translated, it gives CATAIGGGIQYF. The chain employs TRBV15 and TRBJ2-4; D may be TRBD1 (6 bases). Trimming pared 8 bases from V and 9 bases from J, leaving 14 bases between. Germline CDR1 reads LNHNV; CDR2 reads YYDKDF (reference sequence). The CDR3 sequence is 12 residues long.

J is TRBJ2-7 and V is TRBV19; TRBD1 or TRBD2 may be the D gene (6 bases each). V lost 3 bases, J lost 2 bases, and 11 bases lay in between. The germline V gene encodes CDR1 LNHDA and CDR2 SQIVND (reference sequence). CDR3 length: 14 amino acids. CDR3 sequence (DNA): TGTGCCAGTAGTATCCGGGGGCCTACCTACGAGCAGTACTTC. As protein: CASSIRGPTYEQYF.

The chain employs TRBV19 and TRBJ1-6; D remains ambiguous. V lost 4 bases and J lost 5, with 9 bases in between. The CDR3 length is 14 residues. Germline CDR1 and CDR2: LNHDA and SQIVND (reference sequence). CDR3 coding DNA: TGTGCCAGTAGTACCCAGAGGGATAATTCACCCCTCCACTTT. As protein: CASSTQRDNSPLHF.

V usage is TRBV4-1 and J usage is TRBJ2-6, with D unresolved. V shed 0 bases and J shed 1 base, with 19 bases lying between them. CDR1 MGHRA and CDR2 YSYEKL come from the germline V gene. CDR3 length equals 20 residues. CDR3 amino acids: CASSQDTVAESTSGANVLTF. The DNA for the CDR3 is TGCGCCAGCAGCCAAGATACGGTGGCAGAATCCACTTCTGGGGCCAACGTCCTGACTTTC.

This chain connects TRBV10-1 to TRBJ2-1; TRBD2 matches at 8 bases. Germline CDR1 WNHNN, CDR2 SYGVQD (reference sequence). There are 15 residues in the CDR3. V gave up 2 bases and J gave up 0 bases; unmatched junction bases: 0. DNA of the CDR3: TGCGCCAGCAGTGAGCGGGGGGGCTCCTACAATGAGCAGTTCTTC. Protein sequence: CASSERGGSYNEQFF.

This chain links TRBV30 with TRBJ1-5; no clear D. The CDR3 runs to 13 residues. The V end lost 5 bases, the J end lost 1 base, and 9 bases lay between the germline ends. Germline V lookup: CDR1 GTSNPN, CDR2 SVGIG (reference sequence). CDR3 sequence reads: CAWGSGSNQPQHF. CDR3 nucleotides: TGTGCCTGGGGCAGTGGGAGCAATCAGCCCCAGCATTTT. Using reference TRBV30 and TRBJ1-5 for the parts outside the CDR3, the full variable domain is SQTIHQWPATLVQPVGSPLSLECTVEGTSNPNLYWYRQAAGRGLQLLFYSVGIGQISSEVPQNLSASRPQDRQFILSSKKLLLSDSGFYLCAWGSGSNQPQHFGDGTRLSIL.